This entry is about one TCR beta chain. Profiled with immunoSEQ multiplex PCR; TCRdb holds only in-frame clones, not every one. The sample holds 150,000 to 250,000 clones, 91% seen once. This CDR3 region has 12 residues. From germline, CDR1 is LGHNA and CDR2 YSLEER. The germline V and J ends were trimmed by 1 base and 6 bases, with 7 bases remaining between them. The data derive from a study of T cell responses to AZD1222 COVID-19 vaccine. This TCR derives from an adult who received the AZD1222 COVID-19 vaccine. The sample was peripheral blood, taken 28 days after the second AZD1222 dose. The rearrangement links TRBV4-3 to TRBJ2-7; no definite D call. CDR3 in amino acids: CASSQALGEQYF. The CDR3 DNA follows: TGCGCCAGCAGCCAAGCCCTAGGCGAGCAGTACTTC.